What follows are 25 T cell receptor beta chains derived from one specimen sequenced in a study of cytomegalovirus exposure and HLA in healthy donors. Produced via immunoSEQ multiplex PCR; TCRdb's table is partial and in-frame only. The profile shows 150,000 or so clones, 86% of them singletons. The sequenced sample was PBMCs. These receptors were collected from a man aged 18 to 29 in good health and CMV-seropositive.

The rearrangement joins TRBV7-8 to TRBJ1-2; tentatively, D is TRBD1 (5 bases). The CDR3 spans 18 residues. Germline CDR1 is SGHVS and CDR2 is FQNEAQ. Trimming shortened V by 5 bases and J by 6 bases, and 28 bases separated the two germline ends. The CDR3 sequence: CASSPSTHSSWGLHGYTF. DNA for the CDR3: TGTGCCAGCAGCCCCAGTACCCATTCCTCGTGGGGACTACATGGCTACACCTTC.

The chain links TRBV15 to TRBJ2-7; maybe TRBD2 (6 bases). From germline, CDR1 is LNHNV and CDR2 YYDKDF (reference sequence). Trimming left V 0 bases short and J 0 bases short, with 12 bases between. The CDR3 extends over 16 amino acids. The CDR3: CATSREAGPTSYEQYF. The DNA for the CDR3 is TGTGCCACCAGCAGAGAAGCGGGCCCTACCTCCTACGAGCAGTACTTC.

J is TRBJ1-6 and V is TRBV4-1; perhaps TRBD1 as D (5 bases). Per germline, CDR1 MGHRA and CDR2 YSYEKL. V dropped 1 base and J dropped 4 bases, with 26 bases sitting between them. The CDR3 is made up of 21 amino acids. CDR3 sequence: CASSQALSFKFDSVYNSPLHF. As DNA, the CDR3 is TGCGCCAGCAGCCAAGCCTTAAGCTTTAAGTTTGACAGCGTGTATAATTCACCCCTCCACTTT.

The CDR3 sequence is CALWGEAGELFF. The CDR3 DNA reads TGTGCCTTGTGGGGGGAGGCCGGGGAGCTGTTTTTT. The chain joins TRBV30 to TRBJ2-2; TRBD2 is a possible D gene (6 bases). The CDR3 is made up of 12 amino acids. Germline CDR1 GTSNPN, CDR2 SVGIG (reference sequence). Trimming pared 7 bases from V and 6 bases from J, leaving 12 bases between.

The chain has TRBV13 and TRBJ1-3; D remains unclear. The CDR3 totals 14 residues. In germline, CDR1 is PRHDT, CDR2 FYEKMQ (reference sequence). Trimming shortened V by 3 bases and J by 0 bases, and 6 bases separated the two germline ends. In DNA, the CDR3 is TGTGCCAGCAGCTTGCCGAGCTCTGGAAACACCATATATTTT. As protein: CASSLPSSGNTIYF.

J is TRBJ2-7 and V is TRBV4-3; 10 bases are a match to TRBD2. With 4 bases clipped from V and 3 bases from J, the junction kept 6 bases outside the gene matches. The germline V gene encodes CDR1 LGHNA and CDR2 YSLEER. This CDR3 spans 15 amino acids. The CDR3 DNA sequence: TGCGCCAGCAGCCCGGGCGCTAGCGGGAGCTACGAGCAGTACTTC. Its protein product is CASSPGASGSYEQYF.

The count of this clone is one. The chain couples TRBV28 to TRBJ2-7; 8 bases are shared with TRBD1. Germline V gene lookup returns CDR1 MDHEN and CDR2 SYDVKM. The CDR3 runs 12 residues. With V trimmed by 11 bases and J by 7 bases, 10 bases remained unmatched. The CDR3 coding sequence is TGTGCCTCCGGGACAGGACCTCGGGAGCAGTACTTC. As protein: CASGTGPREQYF.

The chain carries TRBV2 and TRBJ1-3, with 9 bases that match TRBD1. The germline CDR1 and CDR2 sequences are SNHLY and FYNNEI. V lost 6 bases and J lost 3; bases outside the gene matches: 6. CDR3 length: 15 amino acids. The CDR3 here is CASRATGGFGNTIYF. CDR3 bases: TGTGCCAGCAGAGCCACAGGGGGCTTTGGAAACACCATATATTTT. The full variable domain, in which reference TRBV2 and TRBJ1-3 provide the parts outside the CDR3, is EPEVTQTPSHQVTQMGQEVILRCVPISNHLYFYWYRQILGQKVEFLVSFYNNEISEKSEIFDDQFSVERPDGSNFTLKIRSTKLEDSAMYFCASRATGGFGNTIYFGEGSWLTVV.

The V and J genes are TRBV30 and TRBJ1-4; D remains unclear. V was trimmed by 0 bases and J by 15 bases, leaving 11 bases between them. The CDR3 sequence is 11 residues long. Per the germline V gene, CDR1 is GTSNPN and CDR2 is SVGIG (reference sequence). The CDR3 loop reads CAWSVRRELFF. The CDR3 region has the DNA TGTGCCTGGAGTGTACGGAGGGAGTTGTTTTTT. Full variable domain (outside the CDR3, taken from reference TRBV30 and TRBJ1-4): SQTIHQWPATLVQPVGSPLSLECTVEGTSNPNLYWYRQAAGRGLQLLFYSVGIGQISSEVPQNLSASRPQDRQFILSSKKLLLSDSGFYLCAWSVRRELFFGSGTQLSVL.

The V gene is TRBV6-5, the J gene TRBJ1-2; D gene ambiguous. Germline V gene lookup returns CDR1 MNHEY and CDR2 SVGAGI. The CDR3 runs to 13 residues. V lost 2 bases to trimming and J lost 2 bases, with 6 bases between them. This chain's CDR3 is CASSYDQNYGYTF. CDR3 coding DNA: TGTGCCAGCAGTTACGATCAGAACTATGGCTACACCTTC.

V and J are TRBV16 and TRBJ1-5; 8 bases align to TRBD1. CDR3 size: 18 residues. V was pared by 5 bases and J by 6 bases, with 18 bases of the junction left unmatched. From germline, CDR1 is KGHSY and CDR2 FQNENV. The CDR3 sequence: CASSGGRRQGKKGQPQHF. Written as DNA, the CDR3 is TGTGCCAGCAGCGGCGGAAGGAGACAGGGGAAAAAAGGTCAGCCCCAGCATTTT.

In its sample, this clone was seen once. This chain joins TRBV7-9 and TRBJ2-2; D might be TRBD2 (7 bases). Germline-derived CDR1 and CDR2 are SEHNR and FQNEAQ (reference sequence). The ends were cut back, 1 base at V and 3 bases at J, with 12 bases in the middle. CDR3 size: 16 residues. The CDR3 DNA is TGTGCCAGCAGCTTAGGGGGGGGGCGCGACACCGGGGAGCTGTTTTTT. Translating gives CASSLGGGRDTGELFF.

The chain couples TRBV9 to TRBJ2-3, with D hard to call. Between the trimmed V and J ends, which lost 3 bases and 1 base, there was a span of 9 bases. There are 14 residues in the CDR3. CDR1 is SGDLS and CDR2 is YYNGEE in the germline V gene. As DNA, the CDR3 is TGTGCCAGCAGCGCGAGACTTGGCACAGATACGCAGTATTTT. It yields the protein CASSARLGTDTQYF. The whole variable domain, filled in from reference TRBV9 and TRBJ2-3, reads DSGVTQTPKHLITATGQRVTLRCSPRSGDLSVYWYQQSLDQGLQFLIQYYNGEERAKGNILERFSAQQFPDLHSELNLSSLELGDSALYFCASSARLGTDTQYFGPGTRLTVL.

The V and J genes are TRBV7-2 and TRBJ2-6; D gene unclear. The CDR3 covers 14 residues. Germline V lookup: CDR1 SGHTA, CDR2 FQGNSA. V lost 8 bases, J lost 0 bases, and 8 bases lay in between. The CDR3 DNA is TGTGCCAGCGACATACGCTCTGGGGCCAACGTCCTGACTTTC. It is translated as CASDIRSGANVLTF.

This clone has more than one count but fewer than ten. This rearrangement joins TRBV19 to TRBJ2-7; perhaps TRBD1 as D (6 bases). The CDR3 spans 13 residues. The germline V gene has CDR1 LNHDA and CDR2 SQIVND (reference sequence). Between the trimmed V and J ends, which lost 10 bases and 1 base, there was a span of 14 bases. The CDR3 reads CATRARGSYEQYF. The DNA for the CDR3 is TGTGCCACCCGGGCGAGGGGGTCCTACGAGCAGTACTTC. The full variable domain, completed using reference TRBV19 and TRBJ2-7, is DGGITQSPKYLFRKEGQNVTLSCEQNLNHDAMYWYRQDPGQGLRLIYYSQIVNDFQKGDIAEGYSVSREKKESFPLTVTSAQKNPTAFYLCATRARGSYEQYFGPGTRLTVT.

V is TRBV7-3 and J is TRBJ2-1, with TRBD2 matching 8 bases. Trimming took 2 bases from V and 7 from J; bases not matched to a gene: 7. Germline CDR1 is SGHTA and CDR2 is FQGTGA. The CDR3 runs 15 residues. CDR3 residues: CASSLQAGVDNEQFF. CDR3 DNA: TGTGCCAGCAGCTTACAAGCGGGAGTGGATAATGAGCAGTTCTTC.

This clone was recorded once. The chain links TRBV19 to TRBJ2-7; the D is unclear. This CDR3 is built from 14 residues. Germline CDR1 is LNHDA and CDR2 is SQIVND (reference sequence). V was cut by 5 bases and J by 5 bases, with 16 bases left in between. CDR3 nucleotides: TGTGCCAGTAGTCCGAGCGCCTTCTTCCACGAGCAGTACTTC. Amino acids: CASSPSAFFHEQYF.

The chain couples TRBV7-2 to TRBJ2-7; the D gene is possibly TRBD1 (6 bases). This CDR3 is built from 15 residues. Germline V lookup: CDR1 SGHTA, CDR2 FQGNSA. Trimming took 4 bases from V and 2 from J, leaving 15 bases between them. The CDR3, as DNA: TGTGCCAGCAGCTCGCGTAGGACAGCTACCTACGAGCAGTACTTC. This gives the protein CASSSRRTATYEQYF.

The rearrangement joins TRBV9 to TRBJ1-2, with 7 bases matching TRBD1. The CDR3 consists of 14 residues. V lost 4 bases to trimming and J lost 3 bases; unmatched junction nucleotides: 6. Germline-derived CDR1 and CDR2 are SGDLS and YYNGEE. CDR3 loop: CASSRSRGDYGYTF. CDR3 nucleotides: TGTGCCAGCAGCAGATCCAGGGGGGACTATGGCTACACCTTC.

This rearrangement joins TRBV28 to TRBJ1-1; no definite D call. In germline, CDR1 is MDHEN, CDR2 SYDVKM. V lost 5 bases, J lost 2 bases, and 9 bases lay in between. This CDR3 spans 13 amino acids. The CDR3 reads CASSLRRNTEAFF. The CDR3 nucleotides are TGTGCCAGCAGTCTTAGGAGAAACACTGAAGCTTTCTTT.

The V and J genes are TRBV7-2 and TRBJ2-7; 8 bases fit TRBD1. Germline trimming cut 6 bases from V and 2 bases from J; bases unmatched to any gene: 9. The length of the CDR3 is 15 residues. Per the germline V gene, CDR1 is SGHTA and CDR2 is FQGNSA. CDR3 sequence: CASRLTGTGAYEQYF. The CDR3, as DNA: TGTGCCAGCAGGCTAACCGGGACAGGAGCCTACGAGCAGTACTTC.

The CDR3 here is CASRLGGSGNTIYF. As DNA, the CDR3 is TGTGCCAGCAGGTTAGGGGGTTCTGGAAACACCATATATTTT. The rearrangement links TRBV6-1 to TRBJ1-3; a weak D match, TRBD1 (6 bases). Germline V gene data show CDR1 as MNHNS and CDR2 as SASEGT. V lost 6 bases to trimming and J lost 1 base, with 10 bases between them. CDR3 length equals 14 residues.

The chain joins TRBV13 to TRBJ2-2; 10 bases are a match to TRBD2. Germline V CDR1 and CDR2: PRHDT, FYEKMQ (reference sequence). CDR3 size: 15 residues. With 5 bases clipped from V and 6 bases from J, the junction kept 6 bases outside the gene matches. In DNA, the CDR3 is TGTGCCAGCAGCAGGAGCGGGGGGGCCCCCGGGGAGCTGTTTTTT. It encodes CASSRSGGAPGELFF.

The chain is built from TRBV7-3 and TRBJ2-7; 10 bases are a match to TRBD1. The junction had 12 bases not matched to a gene; V was cut back by 1 base and J by 6 bases. Germline V gene lookup returns CDR1 SGHTA and CDR2 FQGTGA. This CDR3 comprises 17 residues. The CDR3 DNA reads as TGTGCCAGCAGCTTAAAGGAGGGGACAGGGGAGTTAGGCGAGCAGTACTTC. Translated, it gives CASSLKEGTGELGEQYF.

The chain combines TRBV4-2 with TRBJ2-7; 7 bases map to TRBD1. The CDR3 length is 16 residues. V lost 2 bases to trimming and J lost 0 bases; unmatched junction nucleotides: 7. Germline assignment: CDR1 LGHNA and CDR2 YNFKEQ. The CDR3 loop is CASSQSDRVSSYEQYF. Here the CDR3 DNA reads TGTGCCAGCAGCCAATCTGACAGGGTAAGCTCCTACGAGCAGTACTTC.